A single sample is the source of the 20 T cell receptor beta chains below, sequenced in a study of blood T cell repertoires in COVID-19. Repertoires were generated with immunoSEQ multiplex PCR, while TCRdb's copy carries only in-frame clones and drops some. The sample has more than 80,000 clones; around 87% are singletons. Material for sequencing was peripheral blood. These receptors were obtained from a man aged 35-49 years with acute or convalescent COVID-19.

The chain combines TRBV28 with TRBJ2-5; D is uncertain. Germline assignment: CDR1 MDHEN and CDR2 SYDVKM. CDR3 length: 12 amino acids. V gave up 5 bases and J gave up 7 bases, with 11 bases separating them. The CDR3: CASSILLGTQYF. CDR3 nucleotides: TGTGCCAGCAGTATCCTACTTGGGACCCAGTACTTC.

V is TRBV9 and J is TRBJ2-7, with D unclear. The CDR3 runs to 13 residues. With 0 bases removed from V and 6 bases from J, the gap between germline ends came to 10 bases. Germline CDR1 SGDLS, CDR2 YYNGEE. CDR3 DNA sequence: TGTGCCAGCAGCGTAGAGCCCAAGTCCGAGCAGTACTTC. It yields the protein CASSVEPKSEQYF.

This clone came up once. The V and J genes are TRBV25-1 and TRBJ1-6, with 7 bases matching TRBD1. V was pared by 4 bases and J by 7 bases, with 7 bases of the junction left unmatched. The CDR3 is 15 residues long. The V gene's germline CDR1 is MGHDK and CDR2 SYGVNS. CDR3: CASSAPGQQNSPLHF. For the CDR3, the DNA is TGTGCCAGCAGTGCTCCGGGACAGCAAAATTCACCCCTCCACTTT.

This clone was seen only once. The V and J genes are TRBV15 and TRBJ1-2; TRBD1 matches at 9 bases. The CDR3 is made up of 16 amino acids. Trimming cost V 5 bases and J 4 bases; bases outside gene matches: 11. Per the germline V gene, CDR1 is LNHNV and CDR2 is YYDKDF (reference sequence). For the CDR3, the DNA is TGTGCCACCAGCCCTGGGGGACAGGGAGCGATCTATGGCTACACCTTC. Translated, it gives CATSPGGQGAIYGYTF.

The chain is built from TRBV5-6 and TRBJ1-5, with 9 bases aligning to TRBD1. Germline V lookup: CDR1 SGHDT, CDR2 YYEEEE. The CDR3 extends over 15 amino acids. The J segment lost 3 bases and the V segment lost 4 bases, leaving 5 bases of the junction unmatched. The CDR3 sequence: CASSTGTGHNQPQHF. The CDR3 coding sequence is TGTGCCAGCAGCACCGGGACAGGGCACAATCAGCCCCAGCATTTT.

This chain's CDR3 is CASSLMVEVRGGSGKTQYF. The CDR3 region has the DNA TGTGCCAGCAGCTTAATGGTTGAGGTCCGGGGGGGTTCCGGAAAGACCCAGTACTTC. The rearrangement joins TRBV11-2 to TRBJ2-5; 8 positions agree with TRBD2. Germline lookup yields CDR1 SGHAT and CDR2 FQNNGV. V shed 2 bases, J shed 6 bases, and the junction held 20 bases outside the gene matches. The CDR3 runs 19 residues.

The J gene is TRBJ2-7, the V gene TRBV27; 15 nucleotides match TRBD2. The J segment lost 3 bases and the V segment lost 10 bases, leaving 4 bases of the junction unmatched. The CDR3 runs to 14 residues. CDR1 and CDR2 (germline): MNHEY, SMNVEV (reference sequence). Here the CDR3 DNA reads TGTGCCACCCGGACTAGCGGGAGGGTCTACGAGCAGTACTTC. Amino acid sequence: CATRTSGRVYEQYF.

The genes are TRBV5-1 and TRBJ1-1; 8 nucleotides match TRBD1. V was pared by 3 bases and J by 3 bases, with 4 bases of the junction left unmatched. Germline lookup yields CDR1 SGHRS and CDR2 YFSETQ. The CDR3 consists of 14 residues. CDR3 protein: CASSSQGAHTEAFF. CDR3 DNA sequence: TGCGCCAGCAGCTCGCAGGGGGCGCACACTGAAGCTTTCTTT.

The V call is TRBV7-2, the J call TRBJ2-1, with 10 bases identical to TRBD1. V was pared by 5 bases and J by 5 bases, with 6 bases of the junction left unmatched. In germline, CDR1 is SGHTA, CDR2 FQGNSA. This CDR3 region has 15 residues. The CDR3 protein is CASSPTGGRNNEQFF. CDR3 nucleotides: TGTGCCAGCAGCCCGACAGGGGGCAGGAACAATGAGCAGTTCTTC.

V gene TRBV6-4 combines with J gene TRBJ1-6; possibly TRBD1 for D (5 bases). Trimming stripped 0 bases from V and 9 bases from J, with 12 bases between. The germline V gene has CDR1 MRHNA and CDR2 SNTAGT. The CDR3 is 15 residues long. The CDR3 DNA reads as TGTGCCAGCAGTGACTCGGGGCGAATCGGTTCACCCCTCCACTTT. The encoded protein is CASSDSGRIGSPLHF.

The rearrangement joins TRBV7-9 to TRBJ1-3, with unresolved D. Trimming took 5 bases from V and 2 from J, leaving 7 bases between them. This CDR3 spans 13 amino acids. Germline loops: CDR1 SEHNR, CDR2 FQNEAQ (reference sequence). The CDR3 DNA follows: TGTGCCAGCAGCCCCGGTGCTGGAAACACCATATATTTT. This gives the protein CASSPGAGNTIYF.

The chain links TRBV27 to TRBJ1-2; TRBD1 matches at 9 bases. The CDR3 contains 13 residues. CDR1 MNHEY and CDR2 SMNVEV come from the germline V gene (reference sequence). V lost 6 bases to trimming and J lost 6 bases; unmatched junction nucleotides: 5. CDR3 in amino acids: CASRRTGVDGYTF. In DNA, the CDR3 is TGTGCCAGCAGGAGGACAGGGGTAGATGGCTACACCTTC.

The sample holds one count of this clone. This chain's CDR3 is CASSLRQGSNQPQHF. CDR3 sequence (DNA): TGTGCCAGCAGTTTAAGACAGGGGAGCAATCAGCCCCAGCATTTT. V and J are TRBV2 and TRBJ1-5; 8 nucleotides align to TRBD1. From germline, CDR1 is SNHLY and CDR2 FYNNEI. Germline trimming cut 5 bases from V and 1 base from J; bases unmatched to any gene: 4. This CDR3 has 15 amino acids. The whole variable domain, filled in from reference TRBV2 and TRBJ1-5, reads EPEVTQTPSHQVTQMGQEVILRCVPISNHLYFYWYRQILGQKVEFLVSFYNNEISEKSEIFDDQFSVERPDGSNFTLKIRSTKLEDSAMYFCASSLRQGSNQPQHFGDGTRLSIL.

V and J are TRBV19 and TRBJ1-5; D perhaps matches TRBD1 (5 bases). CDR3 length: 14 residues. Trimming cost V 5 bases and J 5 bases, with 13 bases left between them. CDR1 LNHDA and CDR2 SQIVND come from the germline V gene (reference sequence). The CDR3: CASSGGFRDQPQHF. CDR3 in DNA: TGTGCCAGTAGTGGGGGGTTTAGGGATCAGCCCCAGCATTTT.

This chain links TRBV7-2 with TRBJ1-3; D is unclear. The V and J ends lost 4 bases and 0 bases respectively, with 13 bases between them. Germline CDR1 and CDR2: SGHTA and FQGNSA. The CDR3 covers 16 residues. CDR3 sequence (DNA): TGTGCCAGCAGCTCCAGAAGACTGGCCTCTGGAAACACCATATATTTT. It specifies CASSSRRLASGNTIYF.

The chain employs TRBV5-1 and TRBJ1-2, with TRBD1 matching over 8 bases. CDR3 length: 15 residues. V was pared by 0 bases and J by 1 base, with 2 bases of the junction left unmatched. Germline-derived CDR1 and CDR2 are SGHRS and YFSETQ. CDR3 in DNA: TGCGCCAGCAGCTTGGGGGACAGGTTTAACTATGGCTACACCTTC. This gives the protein CASSLGDRFNYGYTF.

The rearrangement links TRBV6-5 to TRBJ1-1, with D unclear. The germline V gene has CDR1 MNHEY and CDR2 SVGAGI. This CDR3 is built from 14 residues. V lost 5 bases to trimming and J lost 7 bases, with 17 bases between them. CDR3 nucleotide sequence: TGTGCCAGCAGTCCTTTCTGGGAGCCCGGTGAAGCTTTCTTT. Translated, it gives CASSPFWEPGEAFF.

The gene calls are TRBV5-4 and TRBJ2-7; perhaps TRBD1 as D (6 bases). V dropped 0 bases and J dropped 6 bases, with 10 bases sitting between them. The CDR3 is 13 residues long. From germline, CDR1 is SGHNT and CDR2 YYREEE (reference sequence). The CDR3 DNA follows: TGTGCCAGCAGCTTGGGGACAGTCACCGAGCAGTACTTC. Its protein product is CASSLGTVTEQYF.

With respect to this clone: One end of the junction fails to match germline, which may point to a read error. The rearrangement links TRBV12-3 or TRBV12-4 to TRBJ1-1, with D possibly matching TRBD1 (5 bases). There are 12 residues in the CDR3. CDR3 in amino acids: CASSFISRDSDF. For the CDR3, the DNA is TGTGCCAGCAGTTTTATCTCTAGGGACTCAGATTTT.

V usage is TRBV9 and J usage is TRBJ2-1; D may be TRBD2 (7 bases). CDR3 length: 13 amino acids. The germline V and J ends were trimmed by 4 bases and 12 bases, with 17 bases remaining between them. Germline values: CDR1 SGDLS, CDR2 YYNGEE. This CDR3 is CASSSLEGGGQFF. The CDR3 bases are TGTGCCAGCAGCTCCCTGGAAGGGGGGGGGCAGTTCTTC.